This T cell receptor beta chain was retrieved from a study of blood T cell repertoires in COVID-19. Whole-study context: The United States, Italy and Spain were the sources of the acute and convalescent COVID-19 samples. The analysed material was cDNA or gDNA that came from T cells, B-cell-depleted T cells, or PBMCs.

As processed by the authors: Reference gene primer amplification yielded estimated nucleated cell counts. Data came from immunoSEQ multiplex PCR; TCRdb stores just in-frame clones and leaves some out. V and J calls and clone size are those listed in that table; D and trimming were worked out from the DNA. The table shows under 200,000 clones, with 88% occurring only once. Germline V gene sequence: CDR1 MNHEY, CDR2 SMNVEV (reference sequence). V lost 5 bases and J 5 bases, leaving 15 bases between the germline ends. The CDR3 sequence is 14 residues long. The sequenced sample consisted of peripheral blood. The source of this sequence is a man aged 55-75 years with acute or convalescent COVID-19. The chain employs TRBV27 and TRBJ1-2, with TRBD1 as a possible D gene (5 bases). The CDR3 sequence: CASSLYTGDYGYTF. The CDR3 nucleotides are TGTGCCAGCAGTCTGTATACAGGTGATTATGGCTACACCTTC.